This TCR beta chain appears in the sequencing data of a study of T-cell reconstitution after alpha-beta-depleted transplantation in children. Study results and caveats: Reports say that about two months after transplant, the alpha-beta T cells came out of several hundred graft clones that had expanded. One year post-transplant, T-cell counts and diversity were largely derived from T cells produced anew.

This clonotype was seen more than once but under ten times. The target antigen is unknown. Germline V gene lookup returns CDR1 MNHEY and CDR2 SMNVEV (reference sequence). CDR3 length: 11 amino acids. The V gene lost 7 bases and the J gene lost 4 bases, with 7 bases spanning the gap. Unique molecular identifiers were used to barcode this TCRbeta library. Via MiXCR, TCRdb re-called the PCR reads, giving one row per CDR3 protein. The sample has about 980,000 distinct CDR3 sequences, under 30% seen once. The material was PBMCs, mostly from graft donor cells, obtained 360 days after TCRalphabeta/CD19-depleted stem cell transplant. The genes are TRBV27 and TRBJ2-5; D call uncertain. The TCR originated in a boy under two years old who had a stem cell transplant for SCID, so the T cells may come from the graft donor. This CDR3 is CASMDSETQYF. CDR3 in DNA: TGTGCCAGCATGGATTCAGAGACCCAGTACTTC.